The 25 T cell receptor beta chains listed next were all sequenced from one sample in a study of post-analysis software for immune sequencing data. Researchers reported that TCR beta cDNA libraries carried unique molecular identifiers. Each CDR3 protein is one row after TCRdb ran MiXCR on the PCR reads. Among approximately 350,000 distinct CDR3 sequences, around a third were seen once, and the ten largest hold around 15%. Findings and limits, study-wide: Included in a set of about 5 TRBV segments more frequent in patients than controls were TRBV5-6, TRBV5-1 and TRBV20-1.

Their antigens remain unidentified. The sequenced material came from blood. These receptor sequences come from a girl under 18 with multiple sclerosis.

The chain carries TRBV20-1 and TRBJ2-5, with 7 nucleotides matching TRBD1. Germline V gives CDR1 DFQATT, CDR2 SNEGSKA (reference sequence). This CDR3 comprises 15 residues. V was clipped by 5 bases and J by 0 bases; unmatched bases: 9. CDR3 region: CSALHPDRNQETQYF. The CDR3 nucleotides are TGCAGTGCTCTTCACCCGGACAGGAACCAAGAGACCCAGTACTTC.

The chain links TRBV4-2 to TRBJ2-1; TRBD2 matches 11 bases. In germline, CDR1 is LGHNA, CDR2 YNFKEQ. This CDR3 contains 17 residues. Losses at the gene ends were 3 bases for V and 3 bases for J; bases not matched to a gene: 7. CDR3 DNA sequence: TGTGCCAGCAGCCAGCCCTTAGCGGGGGGGAACTACAATGAGCAGTTCTTC. Translating it yields CASSQPLAGGNYNEQFF.

CDR3: CSGPGQRDSPLHF. The CDR3 nucleotides are TGCAGCGGACCTGGACAGCGTGATTCACCCCTCCACTTT. V gene TRBV29-1 combines with J gene TRBJ1-6, with D perhaps TRBD1 (6 bases). Per the germline V gene, CDR1 is SQVTM and CDR2 is ANQGSEA. Trimming left V 7 bases short and J 8 bases short, with 15 bases between. The CDR3 spans 13 residues.

This rearrangement joins TRBV4-2 to TRBJ2-3; TRBD2 aligns across 10 bases. Germline V lookup: CDR1 LGHNA, CDR2 YNFKEQ. The length of the CDR3 is 17 residues. V lost 1 base, J lost 7 bases, and 11 bases stayed unmatched. The DNA for the CDR3 is TGTGCCAGCAGCCAAGTTCCAGCGGGGGGGCCTGTGAATACGCAGTATTTT. Translated, it gives CASSQVPAGGPVNTQYF.

This clonotype has more than one count but fewer than ten. This chain connects TRBV7-9 to TRBJ2-1; D is undetermined. The CDR3 has 16 residues. V was clipped by 6 bases and J by 0 bases, with 15 bases between them. Germline CDR1 is SEHNR and CDR2 is FQNEAQ (reference sequence). The DNA for the CDR3 is TGTGCCAGCAGGCCATTCAGAGAGTACTCCTACAATGAGCAGTTCTTC. This translates into CASRPFREYSYNEQFF.

This rearrangement joins TRBV5-1 to TRBJ2-5, with 7 bases matching TRBD1. CDR1 is SGHRS and CDR2 is YFSETQ in the germline V gene. After removal of 0 bases from V and 1 base from J, the junction contained 3 bases not matched to a gene. The CDR3 totals 15 residues. The chain's CDR3 is CASSLGDSFQETQYF. CDR3 DNA: TGCGCCAGCAGCTTGGGGGACAGTTTCCAAGAGACCCAGTACTTC.

The rearrangement joins TRBV3-1 to TRBJ1-1, with 8 bases matching TRBD1. The CDR3 is made up of 12 amino acids. Per the germline V gene, CDR1 is LGHDT and CDR2 is YNNKEL (reference sequence). With V trimmed by 7 bases and J by 11 bases, 9 bases remained unmatched. The CDR3 loop reads CASKTGGTTAFF. The CDR3 nucleotides are TGTGCCAGCAAAACAGGGGGGACGACCGCTTTCTTT. Full variable domain (remainder filled in from reference TRBV3-1 and TRBJ1-1): DTAVSQTPKYLVTQMGNDKSIKCEQNLGHDTMYWYKQDSKKFLKIMFSYNNKELIINETVPNRFSPKSPDKAHLNLHINSLELGDSAVYFCASKTGGTTAFFGQGTRLTVV.

The V gene is TRBV4-2, the J gene TRBJ2-5; 10 nucleotides agree with TRBD2. The end of the DNA fits TRBJ2-7 better, so the J call may be wrong. In germline, CDR1 is LGHNA, CDR2 YNFKEQ. The CDR3 length is 16 residues. CDR3 in DNA: TGTGCCAGCAGCCAACCCCCAGCGGGGGGGCCTTACGAGCAGTACTTC. It encodes CASSQPPAGGPYEQYF.

This clonotype was counted between two and nine times. The chain employs TRBV5-1 and TRBJ2-1, with 8 nucleotides matching TRBD2. The CDR3 has 15 residues. The germline V gene has CDR1 SGHRS and CDR2 YFSETQ. J was trimmed by 4 bases and V by 0 bases; bases with no gene match: 3. The CDR3 protein is CASSLDSGEYNEQFF. CDR3 sequence (DNA): TGCGCCAGCAGCTTGGATAGCGGGGAATACAATGAGCAGTTCTTC.

In its sample, this clonotype was seen a few times. With a much larger clone just one base away, this may be a read error. The J gene is TRBJ2-3, the V gene TRBV21-1; the D segment call TRBD2 is taken from the table without a DNA check. TRBV21-1 is tagged as a pseudogene. The CDR3 covers 17 residues. Here the CDR3 DNA reads TGTGCCAGCAGCCCCCCATCCGAGCGGGGGGTCTCGGATACGCAGTATTTT. Protein: CASSPPSERGVSDTQYF.

CDR3 in amino acids: CASIFRNQPQHF. In DNA form, the CDR3 reads TGTGCCAGCATTTTTAGGAATCAGCCCCAGCATTTT. The chain recombines TRBV5-5 with TRBJ1-5; D ambiguous. The germline gives CDR1 SGHKS, CDR2 YYEKEE (reference sequence). V was shortened by 6 bases and J by 4 bases, with 8 bases between the two germline ends. The CDR3 has 12 residues.

This clonotype was seen only a few times. The chain is built from TRBV18 and TRBJ2-7; TRBD1 aligns across 8 bases. The J segment lost 5 bases and the V segment lost 4 bases, leaving 10 bases of the junction unmatched. CDR3 length: 15 residues. Germline V CDR1 and CDR2: KGHSH, LQKENI. CDR3 amino acids: CASSLRTGSGDEQYF. CDR3 bases: TGTGCCAGCTCACTGCGGACAGGGTCGGGCGACGAGCAGTACTTC. Complete variable domain (other parts from reference TRBV18 and TRBJ2-7): NAGVMQNPRHLVRRRGQEARLRCSPMKGHSHVYWYRQLPEEGLKFMVYLQKENIIDESGMPKERFSAEFPKEGPSILRIQQVVRGDSAAYFCASSLRTGSGDEQYFGPGTRLTVT.

J is TRBJ2-5 and V is TRBV12-3 or TRBV12-4; no clear D gene. The V and J ends lost 6 bases and 7 bases respectively, with 9 bases between them. This CDR3 region has 11 residues. CDR3 DNA: TGTGCCAGCAGGGAAGCTGGGACCCAGTACTTC. Its protein is CASREAGTQYF.

The gene calls are TRBV29-1 and TRBJ2-1; a weak D match, TRBD2 (6 bases). Trimming left V 4 bases short and J 5 bases short, with 15 bases between. CDR3 size: 14 residues. Germline V CDR1 and CDR2: SQVTM, ANQGSEA. In nucleotides, the CDR3 is TGCAGCGTTGGTGGGGGGTACCTGCACAATGAGCAGTTCTTC. This codes for CSVGGGYLHNEQFF.

V gene TRBV5-1 combines with J gene TRBJ1-1; possibly TRBD1 for D (6 bases). CDR3 length: 15 residues. The V gene lost 2 bases and the J gene lost 4 bases, with 15 bases spanning the gap. Germline V gene lookup returns CDR1 SGHRS and CDR2 YFSETQ. In nucleotides, the CDR3 is TGCGCCAGCAGCTTTTCGTCAGGGGCGACCACTGAAGCTTTCTTT. It specifies CASSFSSGATTEAFF.

This chain joins TRBV28 and TRBJ2-1; D not resolved. This CDR3 is built from 14 residues. Trimming took 2 bases from V and 10 from J, leaving 15 bases between them. CDR1 MDHEN and CDR2 SYDVKM come from the germline V gene. CDR3: CASSLAAGGAEQFF. The CDR3 nucleotides read TGTGCCAGCAGTTTAGCCGCCGGCGGCGCGGAGCAGTTCTTC.

The chain uses TRBV4-2 and TRBJ2-7; 10 bases match TRBD1. TRBJ2-5 explains the end of the DNA better; the J call may be wrong. Germline V lookup: CDR1 LGHNA, CDR2 YNFKEQ. This CDR3 spans 16 amino acids. CDR3 loop: CASSQASGTGVETQYF. CDR3 DNA: TGTGCCAGCAGCCAAGCGTCCGGGACAGGGGTAGAGACCCAGTACTTC.

This clonotype was detected a few times. This chain uses TRBV10-3 with TRBJ2-3; 14 bases are a match to TRBD2. Looked up from germline, CDR1 is ENHRY and CDR2 is SYGVKD. V dropped 10 bases and J dropped 5; count of bases not matched to a gene: 8. CDR3 length equals 15 residues. The CDR3 loop reads CATRTSGGKRDTQYF. The DNA for the CDR3 is TGTGCCACCCGGACTAGCGGGGGGAAGAGAGATACGCAGTATTTT.

The DNA of the CDR3 is TGTGCCAGCAGCTTAGGGCTAGCGGGCATCACTAGCACAGATACGCAGTATTTT. Translation gives CASSLGLAGITSTDTQYF. This chain joins TRBV7-8 and TRBJ2-3, with 8 bases that match TRBD2. The CDR3 is 18 amino acids. V was pared by 1 base and J by 0 bases, with 9 bases of the junction left unmatched. The germline V gene encodes CDR1 SGHVS and CDR2 FQNEAQ.

This clonotype was picked up a small number of times. J is TRBJ2-3 and V is TRBV7-3; 10 bases are a match to TRBD2. This CDR3 is built from 16 residues. Germline V gene sequence: CDR1 SGHTA, CDR2 FQGTGA. With 4 bases clipped from V and 4 bases from J, the junction kept 8 bases outside the gene matches. CDR3 DNA: TGTGCCAGCAGCTCCCTAAGCGGGGGGGTATCAGATACGCAGTATTTT. Its protein is CASSSLSGGVSDTQYF.

This clonotype was found a few times. The chain employs TRBV29-1 and TRBJ2-1; D is uncertain. Trimming shortened V by 5 bases and J by 3 bases, and 11 bases separated the two germline ends. The CDR3 covers 13 residues. Looked up from germline, CDR1 is SQVTM and CDR2 is ANQGSEA. The CDR3 nucleotides read TGCAGCGTTCGTCTTCTGGACTACAATGAGCAGTTCTTC. This translates into CSVRLLDYNEQFF.

This chain joins TRBV2 and TRBJ2-6; 8 bases map to TRBD1. The CDR3 consists of 14 residues. The trim removed 9 bases at V and 4 bases at J, leaving 5 bases unmatched. Germline V lookup: CDR1 SNHLY, CDR2 FYNNEI. The CDR3 nucleotides are TGTGCCAGAATGGACAGGGAAGGGGCCAACGTCCTGACTTTC. Its translation is CARMDREGANVLTF.

The rearrangement joins TRBV7-6 to TRBJ1-1; D gene ambiguous. The CDR3 is made up of 14 amino acids. Germline CDR1 SGHVS, CDR2 FNYEAQ. V was clipped by 2 bases and J by 2 bases, with 9 bases between them. The DNA of the CDR3 is TGTGCCAGCAGCTTACAAAAGGCTAACACTGAAGCTTTCTTT. Its protein is CASSLQKANTEAFF. The whole variable domain, filled in from reference TRBV7-6 and TRBJ1-1, reads GAGVSQSPRYKVTKRGQDVALRCDPISGHVSLYWYRQALGQGPEFLTYFNYEAQQDKSGLPNDRFSAERPEGSISTLTIQRTEQRDSAMYRCASSLQKANTEAFFGQGTRLTVV.

This clonotype has only a few counts. The gene calls are TRBV25-1 and TRBJ2-6, with no clear D. The germline V gene encodes CDR1 MGHDK and CDR2 SYGVNS. Trimming left V 5 bases short and J 5 bases short, with 16 bases between. The CDR3 sequence is 16 residues long. Here the CDR3 reads CASSFRTGRWANVLTF. CDR3 coding DNA: TGTGCCAGCAGTTTTCGGACGGGTCGGTGGGCCAACGTCCTGACTTTC.

This clonotype has only a few counts. This chain connects TRBV2 to TRBJ1-4; 11 bases line up with TRBD1. Germline V gene lookup returns CDR1 SNHLY and CDR2 FYNNEI. V lost 8 bases and J lost 8; bases outside the gene matches: 7. This CDR3 contains 14 residues. CDR3 nucleotides: TGTGCCAGCCGGTTAGGGACAGGGGGAGAAAAACTGTTTTTT. Amino acids: CASRLGTGGEKLFF.